The source of this TCR beta chain is a study of blood T cells in healthy people across ages. Every donor gave approximately 10 milliliters of peripheral blood. Study-level results: Diversity of TCR beta per million T cells declined in a roughly linear way with age.

In regard to this clonotype: The antigen remains unidentified.

Alongside a J-beta primer mix, a sample-barcoded 5' primer served in a second PCR lasting about 7 to 12 cycles. From the 5' RACE reads, TCRdb called clonotypes with MiXCR, one entry per CDR3 protein. This sample has 1.5 million to 2 million distinct CDR3 sequences, with more than 35% found just once. CDR3 length: 16 amino acids. Trimming cost V 0 bases and J 7 bases, with 16 bases left between them. Germline V gene sequence: CDR1 WSHSY, CDR2 SAAADI. Material: blood. V gene TRBV10-2 combines with J gene TRBJ1-5, with no clear D. The receptor's source is a human donor in good health. CDR3 bases: TGCGCCAGCAGTGAGTCGGGTCCCGGGTTGGGGCAGCCCCAGCATTTT. Translation gives CASSESGPGLGQPQHF.